What follows describes a single TCR beta chain. Its antigen is unidentified. The protocol was immunoSEQ multiplex PCR, while the TCRdb copy is restricted to in-frame clones and leaves out a portion. The sample holds approximately 52,000 clones, around nine tenths seen once. The data originate from a study of PD-1 blockade in classical Hodgkin lymphoma. Study-wide background: Nivolumab dosing for patients was 3 mg/kg, administered intravenously every 2 weeks. Findings of the study overall: Undefined causes, possibly disease activity or prior therapy, underlie the repertoire differences. By cycle point C4D1, TCR diversity had risen significantly in CD4+ cells (but not CD8+ cells).

Time point of the sample: cycle 4 day 1 (C4D1), after about 6 weeks of nivolumab. After autologous stem cell transplantation all patients relapsed, and prior brentuximab vedotin exposure differed between cohorts. From germline, CDR1 is SGHRS and CDR2 YFSETQ. J lost 0 bases, V lost 0 bases, and 4 bases had no gene match. The CDR3 length is 16 residues. This TCR was recovered from a human donor with classical Hodgkin lymphoma. The sample was peripheral blood mononuclear cells (PBMCs), taken before the fourth cycle of nivolumab. This chain uses TRBV5-1 with TRBJ1-2, with 8 bases that match TRBD1. The CDR3 here is CASSLGAGGANYGYTF. CDR3 DNA: TGCGCCAGCAGCTTGGGAGCAGGGGGCGCTAACTATGGCTACACCTTC.